Shown below are 14 T cell receptor beta chains from a single sample sequenced in a study of PD-1 blockade in classical Hodgkin lymphoma. Sample time point: cycle 4 day 1 (C4D1), after five to seven weeks of nivolumab. Every one of the patients relapsed after autologous stem cell transplantation (brentuximab vedotin exposure was variable). The method was immunoSEQ multiplex PCR; TCRdb's version includes in-frame clones alone and lacks a portion of them. The sample holds tens of thousands of clones, 80% seen once. Sequencing used peripheral blood mononuclear cells (PBMCs), obtained before the fourth cycle of nivolumab. The origin of the receptors is a human donor with classical Hodgkin lymphoma.

This chain links TRBV19 with TRBJ1-4, with 10 bases lining up with TRBD1. The CDR3 is made up of 14 amino acids. Germline lookup yields CDR1 LNHDA and CDR2 SQIVND (reference sequence). With V trimmed by 10 bases and J by 11 bases, 13 bases remained unmatched. CDR3 residues: CATRQGQGRGKLFF. The CDR3 DNA reads as TGTGCCACCCGCCAGGGACAGGGGAGGGGGAAACTGTTTTTT.

The chain uses TRBV5-5 and TRBJ2-2, with a weak D call TRBD2 (5 bases). CDR1 SGHKS and CDR2 YYEKEE come from the germline V gene (reference sequence). Trimming shortened V by 0 bases and J by 4 bases, and 7 bases separated the two germline ends. This CDR3 has 14 residues. CDR3 region: CASSLVAGTGELFF. CDR3 coding DNA: TGTGCCAGCAGCTTGGTTGCGGGCACCGGGGAGCTGTTTTTT.

The V and J genes are TRBV12-5 and TRBJ2-6; D is ambiguous. The CDR3 totals 14 residues. The germline CDR1 and CDR2 sequences are LGHNT and FRNRAP. The V end was cut by 9 bases, the J end by 0 bases, with 9 bases between. As DNA, the CDR3 is TGTGCTAGCTCTCCGCCCTCTGGGGCCAACGTCCTGACTTTC. This translates into CASSPPSGANVLTF.

The chain links TRBV7-3 to TRBJ2-1, with 8 positions matching TRBD2. The CDR3 has 16 amino acids. The V gene's germline CDR1 is SGHTA and CDR2 FQGTGA. The J segment lost 5 bases and the V segment lost 3 bases, leaving 9 bases of the junction unmatched. The CDR3 reads CASSLFGTGGNNEQFF. CDR3 bases: TGTGCCAGCAGCTTGTTTGGTACGGGGGGGAACAATGAGCAGTTCTTC.

The chain recombines TRBV27 with TRBJ2-7; D may be TRBD1 or TRBD2 (5 bases each). V lost 4 bases and J 6 bases, leaving 10 bases between the germline ends. The germline gives CDR1 MNHEY, CDR2 SMNVEV (reference sequence). The length of the CDR3 is 12 residues. CDR3 sequence reads: CASSSGLSEQYF. The DNA of the CDR3 is TGTGCCAGCAGTTCGGGGCTTTCCGAGCAGTACTTC.

J is TRBJ2-7 and V is TRBV5-1; TRBD1 is a possible D gene (6 bases). Trimming took 1 base from V and 7 from J, leaving 12 bases between them. The CDR3 length is 13 residues. Germline V gives CDR1 SGHRS, CDR2 YFSETQ. CDR3 coding DNA: TGCGCCAGCAGCTTGATGGGGGCCGGGGAGCAGTACTTC. Translated, it gives CASSLMGAGEQYF.

The rearrangement uses TRBV18 and TRBJ1-3; 8 bases fit TRBD1. Losses at the gene ends were 5 bases for V and 4 bases for J; bases not matched to a gene: 1. The CDR3 loop spans 13 amino acids. The germline V gene encodes CDR1 KGHSH and CDR2 LQKENI. The CDR3 coding sequence is TGTGCCAGCTCATCAGGGGGCGGAAACACCATATATTTT. Protein product: CASSSGGGNTIYF.

V is TRBV11-2 and J is TRBJ2-3; 9 bases match TRBD2. This CDR3 contains 14 residues. V dropped 3 bases and J dropped 4; count of bases not matched to a gene: 2. CDR1 and CDR2 (germline): SGHAT, FQNNGV. In nucleotides, the CDR3 is TGTGCCAGCAGCTTGGGACTAGCCTCAGATACGCAGTATTTT. The encoded protein is CASSLGLASDTQYF.

V gene TRBV5-1 combines with J gene TRBJ2-2; the D gene is possibly TRBD1 (5 bases). V was shortened by 5 bases and J by 1 base, with 6 bases between the two germline ends. Per germline, CDR1 SGHRS and CDR2 YFSETQ. The CDR3 is 13 amino acids. The CDR3 is CASRGQNTGELFF. The CDR3 bases are TGCGCCAGCAGAGGACAGAACACCGGGGAGCTGTTTTTT.

V usage is TRBV7-6 and J usage is TRBJ2-2, with a tentative D call TRBD2 (5 bases). Per the germline V gene, CDR1 is SGHVS and CDR2 is FNYEAQ. The V and J ends lost 0 bases and 6 bases respectively, with 14 bases between them. This CDR3 is built from 16 residues. CDR3 sequence reads: CASSLASKAGAGELFF. The CDR3 region has the DNA TGTGCCAGCAGCTTAGCGTCAAAAGCCGGGGCCGGGGAGCTGTTTTTT.

This chain connects TRBV13 to TRBJ2-3; no definite D call. Trimming stripped 1 base from V and 1 base from J, with 3 bases between. The V gene's germline CDR1 is PRHDT and CDR2 FYEKMQ (reference sequence). This CDR3 is built from 13 residues. CDR3 sequence reads: CASSLAGTDTQYF. The CDR3 coding sequence is TGTGCCAGCAGCTTAGCCGGCACAGATACGCAGTATTTT.

V gene TRBV4-2 combines with J gene TRBJ1-2; D not certain. Germline V gene sequence: CDR1 LGHNA, CDR2 YNFKEQ. V was clipped by 1 base and J by 0 bases, with 0 bases between them. The CDR3 consists of 12 residues. The CDR3: CASSQANYGYTF. CDR3 DNA: TGTGCCAGCAGCCAAGCTAACTATGGCTACACCTTC.

The V gene is TRBV5-1, the J gene TRBJ2-7, with D uncertain. Germline V gene sequence: CDR1 SGHRS, CDR2 YFSETQ. The CDR3 runs to 14 residues. Trimming removed 0 bases from V and 2 bases from J, with 9 bases in between. CDR3 DNA sequence: TGCGCCAGCAGCTTGGAAGACGTAACCTACGAGCAGTACTTC. Translated, it gives CASSLEDVTYEQYF.

The CDR3 DNA sequence: TGTGCCAGCAGCTTGGGGACTAGCGGGAGCACAGATACGCAGTATTTT. It specifies CASSLGTSGSTDTQYF. This chain connects TRBV5-4 to TRBJ2-3, with TRBD2 identical over 11 bases. CDR1 SGHNT and CDR2 YYREEE come from the germline V gene (reference sequence). Germline trimming cut 0 bases from V and 0 bases from J; bases unmatched to any gene: 0. The CDR3 sequence is 16 residues long.